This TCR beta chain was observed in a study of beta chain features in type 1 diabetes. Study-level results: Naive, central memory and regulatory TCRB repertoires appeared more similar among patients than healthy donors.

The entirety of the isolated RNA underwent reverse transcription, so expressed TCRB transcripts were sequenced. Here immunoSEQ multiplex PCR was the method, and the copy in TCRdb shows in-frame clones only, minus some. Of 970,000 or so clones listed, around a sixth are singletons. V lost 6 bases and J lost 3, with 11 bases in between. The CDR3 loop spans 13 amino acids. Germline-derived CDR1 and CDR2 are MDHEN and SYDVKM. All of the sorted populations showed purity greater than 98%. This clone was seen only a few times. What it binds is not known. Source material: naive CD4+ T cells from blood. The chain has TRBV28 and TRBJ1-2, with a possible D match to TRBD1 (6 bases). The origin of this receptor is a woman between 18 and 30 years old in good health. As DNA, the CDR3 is TGTGCCAGCAGATGGCCAGGGGACTATGGCTACACCTTC. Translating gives CASRWPGDYGYTF.